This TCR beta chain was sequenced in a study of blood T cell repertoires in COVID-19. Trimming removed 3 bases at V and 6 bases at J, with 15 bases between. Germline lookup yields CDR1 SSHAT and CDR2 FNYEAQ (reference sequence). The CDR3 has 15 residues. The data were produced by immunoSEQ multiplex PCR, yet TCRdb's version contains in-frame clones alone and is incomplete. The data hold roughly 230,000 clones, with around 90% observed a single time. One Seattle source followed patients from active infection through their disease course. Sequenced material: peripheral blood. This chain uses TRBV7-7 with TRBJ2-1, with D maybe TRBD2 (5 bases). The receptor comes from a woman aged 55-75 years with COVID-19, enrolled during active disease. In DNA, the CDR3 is TGTGCCAGCAGCTTGGGTGCTAGCCGGTTCAATGAGCAGTTCTTC. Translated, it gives CASSLGASRFNEQFF. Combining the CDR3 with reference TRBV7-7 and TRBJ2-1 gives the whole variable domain GAGVSQSPRYKVTKRGQDVTLRCDPISSHATLYWYQQALGQGPEFLTYFNYEAQPDKSGLPSDRFSAERPEGSISTLTIQRTEQRDSAMYRCASSLGASRFNEQFFGPGTRLTVL.